Below, 31 T cell receptor beta chains from the same sample are listed, as sequenced in a study of immune characterization of retroperitoneal liposarcoma. TCRdb re-called the PCR reads with MiXCR, one entry per CDR3 protein. The top ten clones hold 28% of a sample with about 6,600 distinct CDR3 sequences, about 26% of them seen once. The sequenced sample was tumor tissue. The receptors originated from a female donor with retroperitoneal liposarcoma.

This chain uses TRBV12-5 with TRBJ2-3; D uncertain. The CDR3 length is 15 residues. Germline V gene sequence: CDR1 LGHNT, CDR2 FRNRAP. V was cut by 4 bases and J by 6 bases, with 17 bases left in between. CDR3 residues: CASGSNSHGRDTQYF. CDR3 DNA sequence: TGTGCTAGTGGTTCCAATTCACACGGTCGGGATACGCAGTATTTT. The full variable domain, rest sourced from reference TRBV12-5 and TRBJ2-3, is DARVTQTPRHKVTEMGQEVTMRCQPILGHNTVFWYRQTMMQGLELLAYFRNRAPLDDSGMPKDRFSAEMPDATLATLKIQPSEPRDSAVYFCASGSNSHGRDTQYFGPGTRLTVL.

This chain connects TRBV6-1 to TRBJ2-1; D unclear. Trimming took off 6 bases at V and 10 bases at J, with 13 bases between the two ends. The V gene's germline CDR1 is MNHNS and CDR2 SASEGT. The CDR3 loop spans 12 amino acids. The DNA for the CDR3 is TGTGCCAGCAGGACGAGGTTCTACGAGCAGTTCTTC. This sequence encodes CASRTRFYEQFF.

This clonotype has more than one count but fewer than ten. The rearrangement links TRBV7-2 to TRBJ2-5, with D uncertain. V lost 1 base, J lost 11 bases, and 11 bases lay in between. This CDR3 has 12 amino acids. Per germline, CDR1 SGHTA and CDR2 FQGNSA. In nucleotides, the CDR3 is TGTGCCAGCAGCTTAGGGAACAATGAGCAGTACTTC. Its translation is CASSLGNNEQYF. The variable domain in full, with the rest retrieved from reference TRBV7-2 and TRBJ2-5, is GAGVSQSPSNKVTEKGKDVELRCDPISGHTALYWYRQSLGQGLEFLIYFQGNSAPDKSGLPSDRFSAERTGGSVSTLTIQRTQQEDSAVYLCASSLGNNEQYFGPGTRLLVL.

The sample holds a few counts of this clonotype. The chain carries TRBV20-1 and TRBJ2-1; 8 positions agree with TRBD2. J gave up 8 bases and V 1 base, and 13 bases lay outside the gene matches. Germline-derived CDR1 and CDR2 are DFQATT and SNEGSKA (reference sequence). This CDR3 spans 16 amino acids. CDR3 coding DNA: TGCAGTGCTAGAGGAACTAGCGGACCCCACCGGGATGAGCAGTTCTTC. This encodes CSARGTSGPHRDEQFF.

In this sample, this clonotype turned up a few times. One junction end disagrees with the germline gene, perhaps due to a read error. V and J are TRBV7-8 and TRBJ2-1; 9 bases fit TRBD2. The CDR3 loop spans 14 amino acids. Germline V gene lookup returns CDR1 SGHVS and CDR2 FQNEAQ. This CDR3 is CASSVAGESNEQFF. CDR3 coding DNA: TGTGCCAGCAGCGTAGCGGGAGAGAGCAATGAGCAGTTCTTC.

By share of the sample, this clonotype is medium-sized. The V gene is TRBV7-9, the J gene TRBJ2-7; D might be TRBD2 (5 bases). Per germline, CDR1 SEHNR and CDR2 FQNEAQ (reference sequence). V was clipped by 1 base and J by 7 bases, with 17 bases between them. The CDR3 consists of 15 residues. This chain's CDR3 is CASSLVSAGGAEQYF. CDR3 DNA sequence: TGTGCCAGCAGCTTAGTTTCCGCGGGTGGTGCGGAGCAGTACTTC.

Written as DNA, the CDR3 is TGTGCCAGCAGCCTCGTTGGGGGTGGAGATACGCAGTATTTT. This translates into CASSLVGGGDTQYF. The chain recombines TRBV7-6 with TRBJ2-3; D tentatively reads TRBD1 or TRBD2 (5 bases each). Trimming took off 5 bases at V and 5 bases at J, with 14 bases between the two ends. CDR1 is SGHVS and CDR2 is FNYEAQ in the germline V gene. There are 14 residues in the CDR3.

This clonotype is medium-sized. The J gene is TRBJ2-2, the V gene TRBV7-3; perhaps D is TRBD1 or TRBD2 (5 bases each). Germline lookup yields CDR1 SGHTA and CDR2 FQGTGA. The CDR3 has 14 residues. Deletions cut 5 bases from V and 1 base from J, with 8 bases between. CDR3 sequence (DNA): TGTGCCAGCAGCCTTGGGGGGAACACCGGGGAGCTGTTTTTT. It is translated as CASSLGGNTGELFF.

With respect to this clonotype: This sequence may be a read error, since a much larger clone differs from it by one base. This chain's CDR3 is CASSHRQQETQFF. The DNA for the CDR3 is TGTGCCAGCAGCCACCGACAGCAAGAGACCCAGTTCTTC. V gene TRBV27 combines with J gene TRBJ2-1, with a weak D call TRBD1 (5 bases). This CDR3 has 13 amino acids. Germline V CDR1 and CDR2: MNHEY, SMNVEV (reference sequence). The V end lost 6 bases, the J end lost 13 bases, and 19 bases lay between the germline ends.

This sequence joins TRBV30 and TRBJ2-3, with 13 bases lining up with TRBD2. With V trimmed by 4 bases and J by 6 bases, 10 bases remained unmatched. Germline V gene data show CDR1 as GTSNPN and CDR2 as SVGIG (reference sequence). This CDR3 has 16 residues. CDR3 protein: CAWTAGTSGTRDTQYF. In DNA form, the CDR3 reads TGTGCCTGGACCGCCGGGACTAGCGGGACGAGGGATACGCAGTATTTT.

J is TRBJ2-6 and V is TRBV7-8; no definite D call. Near its end, the DNA agrees better with TRBJ2-7, so the J call may be wrong. CDR1 SGHVS and CDR2 FQNEAQ come from the germline V gene. CDR3 length: 11 amino acids. The CDR3 loop reads CASSLSREQYF. CDR3 in DNA: TGTGCCAGCAGCTTATCTCGCGAGCAGTACTTC.

In its sample, this clonotype is medium-sized (0.01 to 0.1%). CDR3 residues: CASSVRKGTEAFF. The CDR3 DNA sequence: TGTGCCAGCAGTGTTAGGAAAGGCACTGAAGCTTTCTTT. The rearrangement uses TRBV6-1 and TRBJ1-1; the D is unclear. Per the germline V gene, CDR1 is MNHNS and CDR2 is SASEGT. This CDR3 has 13 residues. Trimming cost V 4 bases and J 4 bases, with 10 bases left between them.

This clonotype has at least ten counts. This chain connects TRBV4-2 to TRBJ2-4; the match to TRBD2 covers 12 bases. Germline-derived CDR1 and CDR2 are LGHNA and YNFKEQ. CDR3 length: 17 residues. V trimming: 2 bases; J trimming: 4 bases; junction bases outside the gene matches: 6. Here the CDR3 reads CASSQTTSGSAKNIQYF. Here the CDR3 DNA reads TGTGCCAGCAGCCAAACGACTAGCGGGAGTGCTAAAAACATTCAGTACTTC.

The chain uses TRBV6-1 and TRBJ2-1, with 7 bases aligning to TRBD2. This CDR3 is built from 15 residues. V lost 1 base, J lost 12 bases, and 12 bases stayed unmatched. Germline-derived CDR1 and CDR2 are MNHNS and SASEGT. The CDR3 nucleotides read TGTGCCAGCAGTGAAGAAGTGGGAGGGGACGGTACGCAGTTCTTC. Amino acids: CASSEEVGGDGTQFF.

This clonotype occurred a few times. The rearrangement uses TRBV11-3 and TRBJ2-1, with 12 bases that match TRBD2. Losses at the gene ends were 1 base for V and 13 bases for J; bases not matched to a gene: 11. Germline V lookup: CDR1 SGHNT, CDR2 YENEEA. The CDR3 length is 16 residues. CDR3 coding DNA: TGTGCCAGCAGCTTAGGACTAGCGGGAGAACGAGAGACCCAGTTCTTC. Amino acid sequence: CASSLGLAGERETQFF.

CDR3 DNA: TGTGCCAGCAGCTTAGGCAATGAGCAGTACTTC. Amino acid sequence: CASSLGNEQYF. J is TRBJ2-5 and V is TRBV7-3; D is uncertain. This CDR3 has 11 amino acids. V lost 2 bases and J 11 bases, leaving 9 bases between the germline ends. The V gene's germline CDR1 is SGHTA and CDR2 FQGTGA.

Within the sample, this clonotype is medium-sized. The rearrangement uses TRBV24-1 and TRBJ2-1; 14 bases agree with TRBD2. This CDR3 region has 16 residues. V lost 6 bases, J lost 8 bases, and 8 bases stayed unmatched. Germline-derived CDR1 and CDR2 are KGHDR and SFDVKD. The CDR3 nucleotides read TGTGCCACCAGTCCCCCGACTAGCGGGAGGGCCGATGAGCAGTTCTTC. As protein: CATSPPTSGRADEQFF.

This clonotype has more than one count but fewer than ten. The CDR3 coding sequence is TGTGCCAGCAGTGTATGGGGGGGTCAGCCCCAGCATTTT. Translated, it gives CASSVWGGQPQHF. The gene calls are TRBV6-1 and TRBJ1-5; a possible D gene is TRBD1 (5 bases). V shed 4 bases and J shed 6 bases, with 10 bases lying between them. Germline CDR1 is MNHNS and CDR2 is SASEGT. The CDR3 has 13 residues.

This clonotype was counted only a few times. The V call is TRBV10-1, the J call TRBJ2-2, with TRBD2 as a possible D gene (5 bases). Trimming pared 6 bases from V and 6 bases from J, leaving 20 bases between. The CDR3 runs to 16 residues. Germline lookup yields CDR1 WNHNN and CDR2 SYGVQD (reference sequence). This CDR3 reads CASSPSGSSWAGELFF. The CDR3 coding sequence is TGCGCCAGCAGCCCCTCGGGATCAAGCTGGGCCGGGGAGCTGTTTTTT.

The V gene is TRBV12-3 or TRBV12-4, the J gene TRBJ2-1; 7 bases are shared with TRBD2. The CDR3 totals 14 residues. J gave up 10 bases and V 6 bases, and 12 bases lay outside the gene matches. CDR3 protein: CASSPDSGKYEQFF. CDR3 nucleotides: TGTGCCAGCAGCCCTGACAGCGGGAAGTACGAGCAGTTCTTC.

This clonotype showed up many times. The V call is TRBV7-8, the J call TRBJ2-1; TRBD1 matches 7 bases. The junction had 9 bases not matched to a gene; V was cut back by 3 bases and J by 7 bases. The CDR3 runs 15 residues. Germline loops: CDR1 SGHVS, CDR2 FQNEAQ. The CDR3 sequence is CASSFDRVGNNEQFF. As DNA, the CDR3 is TGTGCCAGCAGCTTCGACAGGGTGGGGAATAATGAGCAGTTCTTC.

This clonotype was seen repeatedly, ten times or more. The V call is TRBV2, the J call TRBJ2-5, with 14 bases matching TRBD2. With 6 bases clipped from V and 4 bases from J, the junction kept 4 bases outside the gene matches. Per germline, CDR1 SNHLY and CDR2 FYNNEI. The CDR3 has 15 amino acids. CDR3 sequence reads: CASRGTSGSGETQYF. CDR3 sequence (DNA): TGTGCCAGCAGAGGGACTAGCGGGAGTGGAGAGACCCAGTACTTC.

This clonotype showed up just a few times. The chain recombines TRBV5-6 with TRBJ2-3; no firm D call. The V and J ends lost 1 base and 0 bases respectively, with 3 bases between them. The CDR3 has 13 amino acids. The germline gives CDR1 SGHDT, CDR2 YYEEEE. CDR3 coding DNA: TGTGCCAGCAGCTTGAGTAGCACAGATACGCAGTATTTT. It encodes CASSLSSTDTQYF.

This clonotype was seen at least ten times. The chain has TRBV6-1 and TRBJ2-7; 7 bases align to TRBD1. The CDR3 has 14 amino acids. Germline CDR1 and CDR2: MNHNS and SASEGT. Trimming removed 3 bases from V and 3 bases from J; junction bases left unmatched: 5. The CDR3 is CASSDGTDVYEQYF. The CDR3, as DNA: TGTGCCAGCAGTGACGGGACAGATGTCTACGAGCAGTACTTC.

The chain links TRBV29-1 to TRBJ2-7; 7 nucleotides line up with TRBD1. Germline CDR1 reads SQVTM; CDR2 reads ANQGSEA. Trimming cost V 4 bases and J 0 bases; bases outside gene matches: 3. The CDR3 is 13 amino acids. This CDR3 reads CSVGNRGSYEQYF. The CDR3 DNA follows: TGCAGCGTTGGGAACAGGGGCTCCTACGAGCAGTACTTC.

The sample holds a few counts of this clonotype. The rearrangement uses TRBV6-1 and TRBJ1-4; D ambiguous. V lost 6 bases and J 0 bases, leaving 11 bases between the germline ends. Germline CDR1 MNHNS, CDR2 SASEGT. The CDR3 spans 15 residues. CDR3 amino acids: CASRMTRATNEKLFF. The CDR3 DNA reads TGTGCCAGCAGAATGACCCGTGCAACTAATGAAAAACTGTTTTTT.

The V call is TRBV15, the J call TRBJ2-7; D unclear. Germline lookup yields CDR1 LNHNV and CDR2 YYDKDF (reference sequence). This CDR3 contains 14 residues. The germline V and J ends were trimmed by 3 bases and 2 bases, with 11 bases remaining between them. The CDR3 loop reads CATSSAPPPYEQYF. The CDR3 bases are TGTGCCACCAGCAGCGCCCCCCCACCCTACGAGCAGTACTTC. Filled out from reference TRBV15 and TRBJ2-7, the complete variable domain reads DAMVIQNPRYQVTQFGKPVTLSCSQTLNHNVMYWYQQKSSQAPKLLFHYYDKDFNNEADTPDNFQSRRPNTSFCFLDIRSPGLGDTAMYLCATSSAPPPYEQYFGPGTRLTVT.

This clonotype was recorded at least ten times. This may stem from a read error, because a much larger clone lies one nucleotide away. The rearrangement uses TRBV5-8 and TRBJ2-5; D not certain. The end of the DNA aligns better with TRBJ2-1, so the J call may be wrong. This CDR3 spans 12 amino acids. CDR1 SGHTS and CDR2 YDEGEE come from the germline V gene. The CDR3 is CASSLSEETQFF. In DNA, the CDR3 is TGTGCCAGCAGCTTAAGTGAAGAGACCCAGTTCTTC.

By sample fraction, this clonotype is medium-sized (0.01 to 0.1%). V and J are TRBV12-3 or TRBV12-4 and TRBJ2-1; 7 bases agree with TRBD2. J lost 0 bases, V lost 7 bases, and 6 bases had no gene match. There are 15 residues in the CDR3. The CDR3 DNA reads TGTGCCAGCAAGGTTGCGGGGGACTCCTACAATGAGCAGTTCTTC. Protein sequence: CASKVAGDSYNEQFF.

This clonotype was observed many times. This chain links TRBV7-2 with TRBJ1-5; 9 positions match TRBD1. The trim removed 5 bases at V and 8 bases at J, leaving 10 bases unmatched. The V gene's germline CDR1 is SGHTA and CDR2 FQGNSA. CDR3 size: 15 residues. The CDR3 sequence: CASSPSRDRVKPQHF. CDR3 in DNA: TGTGCCAGCAGCCCCTCCCGGGACAGGGTGAAGCCCCAGCATTTT.

This clonotype was counted at least ten times. CDR3 coding DNA: TGCGCCAGCACTTATCGACTAGAAGGGGGTGAGCAGTTCTTC. Translation gives CASTYRLEGGEQFF. This chain connects TRBV5-1 to TRBJ2-1; the D call may be TRBD1 or TRBD2 (6 bases each). This CDR3 has 14 residues. Per germline, CDR1 SGHRS and CDR2 YFSETQ. V lost 6 bases and J lost 9, with 19 bases in between.